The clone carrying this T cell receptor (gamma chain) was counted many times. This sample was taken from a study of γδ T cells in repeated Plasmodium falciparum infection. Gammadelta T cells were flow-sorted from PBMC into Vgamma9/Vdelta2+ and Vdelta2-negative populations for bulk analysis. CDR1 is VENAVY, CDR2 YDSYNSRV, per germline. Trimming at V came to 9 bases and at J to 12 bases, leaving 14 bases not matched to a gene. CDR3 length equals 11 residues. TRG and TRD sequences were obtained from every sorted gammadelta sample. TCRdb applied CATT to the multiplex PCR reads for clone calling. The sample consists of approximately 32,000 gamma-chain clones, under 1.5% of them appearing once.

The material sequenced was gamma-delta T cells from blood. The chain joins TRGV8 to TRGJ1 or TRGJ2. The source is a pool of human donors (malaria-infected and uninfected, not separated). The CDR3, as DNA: TGTGCCACCGCAAAGGAGGGATGGAAACTCTTT. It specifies CATAKEGWKLF.